These T cell receptor beta chains were read from a single sample in a study of technical replicates of blood from a handful of donors. TCRdb's table, derived via immunoSEQ multiplex PCR, lists solely in-frame clones and lacks some. The repertoire consists of approximately 74,000 clones, with about 87% occurring once and the leading ten covering about 4.6%. Material for sequencing was PBMCs. The receptor source for this set is a human donor in good health. Some clones in this sample may be carry-over from other donors' samples. The CDR3 runs from the conserved cysteine through the conserved F or W. The D gene is left open where the match is weak. Clone size appears in some rows only: once, few, many, or a class for an expanded clone.

J: TRBJ1-2
size: -
D: -
V: TRBV6-6
DNA: TGTGCCAGCAGTTACTCGCCAGGGGTTAGGGACTATGGCTACACCTTC
CDR3: CASSYSPGVRDYGYTF

J: TRBJ2-3
size: -
D: TRBD1
V: TRBV10-1
DNA: TGCGCCAGCAAAACCGGGACAGACACAGATACGCAGTATTTT
CDR3: CASKTGTDTDTQYF

J: TRBJ1-4
size: -
D: -
V: TRBV5-1
DNA: TGCGCCAGCGCCTCTACCGGGAGCCAAAATGAAAAACTGTTTTTT
CDR3: CASASTGSQNEKLFF

J: TRBJ1-3
size: -
D: -
V: TRBV4-3
DNA: TGCGCCAGCAGCCAGACCTTCGGGGGGAGCTCTGGAAACACCATATATTTT
CDR3: CASSQTFGGSSGNTIYF

J: TRBJ1-1
size: -
D: -
V: TRBV10-2
DNA: TGCGCCAGCACCGAGGGGGGGGGTTTCGGCACTGAAGCTTTCTTT
CDR3: CASTEGGGFGTEAFF

J: TRBJ2-6
size: once
D: -
V: TRBV11-3
DNA: TGTGCCAGCAGCCCAAACGCAGGGTCGGGTGGGGCCAACGTCCTGACTTTC
CDR3: CASSPNAGSGGANVLTF

J: TRBJ1-2
size: -
D: TRBD1
V: TRBV6-1
DNA: TGTGCCAGCGGTGAGGGGGCGATTGGTGGCTACACCTTC
CDR3: CASGEGAIGGYTF

J: TRBJ1-6
size: -
D: TRBD1
V: TRBV5-6
DNA: TGTGCCAGCAGCTTGTTACAGGGGGTAGCCTTCTCACCCCTCCACTTT
CDR3: CASSLLQGVAFSPLHF

J: TRBJ1-1
size: -
D: -
V: TRBV28
DNA: TGTGCCAGCAGTTGGGAACAGGGAAGAGCTTTCTTT
CDR3: CASSWEQGRAFF

J: TRBJ2-7
size: -
D: -
V: TRBV7-9
DNA: TGTGCCAGCAGCTTGTTCTCTGGGAGCTCCTACGAGCAGTACTTC
CDR3: CASSLFSGSSYEQYF

J: TRBJ2-3
size: -
D: -
V: TRBV5-1
DNA: TGCGCCAGCAGCCCTAGGCAAGGGGGGGCAGATACGCAGTATTTT
CDR3: CASSPRQGGADTQYF

J: TRBJ2-5
size: -
D: -
V: TRBV5-1
DNA: TGCGCCAGCAGCTTGGGGGCAGGGCGAGAGACCCAGTACTTC
CDR3: CASSLGAGRETQYF

J: TRBJ2-7
size: -
D: -
V: TRBV6-5
DNA: TGTGCCAGCAGTTACTCGAGAGGCGAGCAGTACTTC
CDR3: CASSYSRGEQYF

J: TRBJ1-2
size: -
D: TRBD1
V: TRBV28
DNA: TGTGCCAGCAGTATAGAGGGACAGGACTATGGCTACACCTTC
CDR3: CASSIEGQDYGYTF

J: TRBJ2-2
size: -
D: TRBD2
V: TRBV6-4
DNA: TGTGCCAGCACGGCGGGAGGAGACACCGGGGAGCTGTTTTTT
CDR3: CASTAGGDTGELFF

J: TRBJ2-7
size: -
D: TRBD1
V: TRBV6-6
DNA: TGTGCCAGCAGTCATCCGGGACAGGGCTCCTACGAGCAGTACTTC
CDR3: CASSHPGQGSYEQYF

J: TRBJ2-7
size: -
D: TRBD1
V: TRBV7-2
DNA: TGTGCCAGCAGCCATAGACAGGGGAGGTACGAGCAGTACTTC
CDR3: CASSHRQGRYEQYF

J: TRBJ2-3
size: -
D: TRBD2
V: TRBV7-9
DNA: TGTGCCAGCAGCTTTAGCGGGGTCACAGATACGCAGTATTTT
CDR3: CASSFSGVTDTQYF

J: TRBJ2-1
size: -
D: -
V: TRBV7-2
DNA: TGTGCCAGCAGCTTAGGCGGTGAATCCTACAATGAGCAGTTCTTC
CDR3: CASSLGGESYNEQFF

J: TRBJ2-3
size: -
D: TRBD2
V: TRBV5-6
DNA: TGTGCCAGCAGCCTGAAGCGGGGGGGCACAGATACGCAGTATTTT
CDR3: CASSLKRGGTDTQYF

J: TRBJ1-1
size: -
D: -
V: TRBV20-1
DNA: TGCAGTGCTAGTAGGGCGGGTGAAGCTTTCTTT
CDR3: CSASRAGEAFF

J: TRBJ2-2
size: -
D: -
V: TRBV7-2
DNA: TGTGCCAGCAGCTCGTACGGGGTGCGCACCGGGGAGCTGTTTTTT
CDR3: CASSSYGVRTGELFF

J: TRBJ1-4
size: -
D: TRBD1
V: TRBV4-1
DNA: TGCGCCAGCAGCCAAACACAGGGGGCAGGTAAACTGTTTTTT
CDR3: CASSQTQGAGKLFF

J: TRBJ1-3
size: -
D: -
V: TRBV5-4
DNA: TGTGCCAGCAGCTCTCAGGGAAACACCATATATTTT
CDR3: CASSSQGNTIYF

J: TRBJ1-1
size: -
D: -
V: TRBV5-1
DNA: TGCGCCAGCAGCTCCCGGGGGGCGTACACTGAAGCTTTCTTT
CDR3: CASSSRGAYTEAFF

J: TRBJ2-5
size: -
D: -
V: TRBV12-5
DNA: TGTGCTAGTGGCCGAACAGGGACCCAGTACTTC
CDR3: CASGRTGTQYF

J: TRBJ1-2
size: -
D: -
V: TRBV5-6
DNA: TGTGCCAGCAGCTACAGCTCGTCCGGCTCTAACTATGGCTACACCTTC
CDR3: CASSYSSSGSNYGYTF

J: TRBJ2-5
size: once
D: TRBD2
V: TRBV4-1
DNA: TGCGCCAGCGGTTCGGGGGGGCCGATAGAGACCCAGTACTTC
CDR3: CASGSGGPIETQYF

J: TRBJ1-6
size: few
D: TRBD1
V: TRBV9
DNA: TGTGCCAGCAGCGGACGGGACAGGGGATCACCCCTCCACTTT
CDR3: CASSGRDRGSPLHF

J: TRBJ1-6
size: -
D: TRBD1
V: TRBV5-1
DNA: TGCGCCAGCAGCGCGCGAACAGGGGAGCCCCTCCACTTT
CDR3: CASSARTGEPLHF

J: TRBJ2-4
size: -
D: TRBD2
V: TRBV7-2
DNA: TGTGCCAGCAGCGTTAGAGGGCAGGGAGGGCGCGGGGGGAACATTCAGTACTTC
CDR3: CASSVRGQGGRGGNIQYF

J: TRBJ2-7
size: -
D: -
V: TRBV7-2
DNA: TGTGCCAGCAGCTTAGTTCAGGGGGGACGTTACGAGCAGTACTTC
CDR3: CASSLVQGGRYEQYF

J: TRBJ2-2
size: -
D: TRBD1
V: TRBV7-6
DNA: TGTGCCAGCAGCTCAAACCTCCAGGGGGCAGGCACCGGGGAGCTGTTTTTT
CDR3: CASSSNLQGAGTGELFF

J: TRBJ2-1
size: once
D: TRBD1
V: TRBV7-9
DNA: TGTGCCAGCAGCAACCGGGACAGGGGCTACAATGAGCAGTTCTTC
CDR3: CASSNRDRGYNEQFF

J: TRBJ2-5
size: -
D: TRBD2
V: TRBV2
DNA: TGTGCCAGCAAGCGGGGACACCAAGAGACCCAGTACTTC
CDR3: CASKRGHQETQYF

J: TRBJ2-5
size: few
D: TRBD2
V: TRBV13
DNA: TGTGCCAGCAGCTTAGAGGGGACTAGTGAGACCCAGTACTTC
CDR3: CASSLEGTSETQYF

J: TRBJ1-5
size: -
D: -
V: TRBV19
DNA: TGTGCCAGTAGTATCCAGGTGGGAGGTGGGCCCCAGCATTTT
CDR3: CASSIQVGGGPQHF

J: TRBJ1-3
size: -
D: -
V: TRBV5-1
DNA: TGCGCCAGCAGCTTCGACAACTCTGGAAACACCATATATTTT
CDR3: CASSFDNSGNTIYF